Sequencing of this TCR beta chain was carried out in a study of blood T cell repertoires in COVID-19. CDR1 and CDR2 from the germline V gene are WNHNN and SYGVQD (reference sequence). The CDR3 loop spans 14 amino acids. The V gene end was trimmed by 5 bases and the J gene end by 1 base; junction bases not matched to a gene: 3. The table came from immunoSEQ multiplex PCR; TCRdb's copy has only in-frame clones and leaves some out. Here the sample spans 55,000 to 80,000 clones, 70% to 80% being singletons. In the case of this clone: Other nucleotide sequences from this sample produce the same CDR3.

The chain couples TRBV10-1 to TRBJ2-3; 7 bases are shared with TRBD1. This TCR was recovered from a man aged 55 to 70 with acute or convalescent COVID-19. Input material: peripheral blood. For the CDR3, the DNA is TGCGCCAGCAGTAGGGACAGCCGCACAGATACGCAGTATTTT. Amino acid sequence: CASSRDSRTDTQYF.